Below, 10 T cell receptor beta chains from the same sample are listed, as sequenced in a study of graft-versus-host responses after intestinal transplantation. Sequencing used immunoSEQ multiplex PCR; TCRdb keeps in-frame clones, though not all of them. The sample has tens of thousands of clones; around 87% are singletons. Processing released intraepithelial and lamina propria lymphocytes from the graft tissue. Here the sequenced sample was ileum tissue, taken about 28 weeks after intestinal transplant. The receptors shown here come from a human patient who received an intestinal transplant, so some T cells may come from the graft donor.

This chain links TRBV4-1 with TRBJ2-1; no reliable D call. Trimming took off 1 base at V and 2 bases at J, with 9 bases between the two ends. CDR1 and CDR2 (germline): MGHRA, YSYEKL. This CDR3 comprises 15 residues. The CDR3 region is CASSQASDAYNEQFF. The CDR3 coding sequence is TGCGCCAGCAGCCAAGCCAGCGACGCCTACAATGAGCAGTTCTTC.

This sequence joins TRBV28 and TRBJ1-4, with 11 bases matching TRBD1. Germline V CDR1 and CDR2: MDHEN, SYDVKM. V trimming: 5 bases; J trimming: 8 bases; junction bases outside the gene matches: 4. This CDR3 region has 14 residues. The CDR3 protein is CASSPRTGGEKLFF. In DNA form, the CDR3 reads TGTGCCAGCAGTCCGCGGACAGGGGGCGAAAAACTGTTTTTT.

The J gene is TRBJ2-7, the V gene TRBV27; 7 bases fit TRBD2. This CDR3 contains 13 residues. Germline trimming cut 2 bases from V and 4 bases from J; bases unmatched to any gene: 2. Germline V CDR1 and CDR2: MNHEY, SMNVEV (reference sequence). Written as DNA, the CDR3 is TGTGCCAGCAGTTTAATGGGAGGGTACGAGCAGTACTTC. Protein sequence: CASSLMGGYEQYF.

This chain connects TRBV28 to TRBJ2-1; the match to TRBD2 covers 9 bases. Trimming took 4 bases from V and 8 from J; bases not matched to a gene: 6. The CDR3 has 14 amino acids. Germline CDR1 and CDR2: MDHEN and SYDVKM. Written as DNA, the CDR3 is TGTGCCAGCAGTTCACCCGGGACTAGCCATGAGCAGTTCTTC. Residues: CASSSPGTSHEQFF.

The CDR3 DNA reads TGTGCCATCAGGACAGGGGGCGGCTATGGCTACACCTTC. Protein product: CAIRTGGGYGYTF. This sequence joins TRBV10-3 and TRBJ1-2, with TRBD1 matching 10 bases. CDR1 ENHRY and CDR2 SYGVKD come from the germline V gene. The CDR3 length is 13 residues. V trimming: 6 bases; J trimming: 4 bases; junction bases outside the gene matches: 2.

V gene TRBV6-1 combines with J gene TRBJ1-5; no firm D call. The CDR3 is 11 amino acids. From germline, CDR1 is MNHNS and CDR2 SASEGT. Trimming shortened V by 8 bases and J by 2 bases, and 4 bases separated the two germline ends. The DNA of the CDR3 is TGTGCCAGCGGAGGCAATCAGCCCCAGCATTTT. This sequence encodes CASGGNQPQHF.

The chain carries TRBV10-3 and TRBJ2-7; 9 positions match TRBD2. Germline CDR1 reads ENHRY; CDR2 reads SYGVKD. V trimming: 1 base; J trimming: 7 bases; junction bases outside the gene matches: 11. CDR3 length: 16 residues. The CDR3 DNA reads as TGTGCCATCAGTGAGTTCGGGCTAGCGGGAAGCTATGAGCAGTACTTC. It translates to CAISEFGLAGSYEQYF.

A note on this clone: At the DNA level, this CDR3 is encoded by other sequences in the same sample as well. The V gene is TRBV19, the J gene TRBJ2-7; 8 positions agree with TRBD2. This CDR3 contains 15 residues. V was clipped by 3 bases and J by 0 bases; unmatched bases: 4. CDR1 is LNHDA, CDR2 SQIVND, per germline (reference sequence). CDR3 nucleotide sequence: TGTGCCAGTAGTATTTTAGCGGGGACCTCCTACGAGCAGTACTTC. Protein product: CASSILAGTSYEQYF.

This rearrangement joins TRBV2 to TRBJ2-3, with D tentatively TRBD2 (5 bases). Germline V CDR1 and CDR2: SNHLY, FYNNEI. This CDR3 is 14 amino acids long. V lost 10 bases, J lost 4 bases, and 18 bases lay in between. The CDR3 region has the DNA TGTGCCACTAGTTTAACACGGGGATCAGATACGCAGTATTTT. Amino acids: CATSLTRGSDTQYF.

This clone was detected once. This CDR3 reads CASSSPGLAGGPEQYF. The DNA for the CDR3 is TGTGCCAGTAGTTCCCCGGGACTAGCGGGAGGGCCTGAGCAGTACTTC. The rearrangement uses TRBV19 and TRBJ2-7, with 16 bases lining up with TRBD2. This CDR3 has 16 residues. Unmatched junction bases numbered 8, after V lost 5 bases and J lost 7 bases. The germline gives CDR1 LNHDA, CDR2 SQIVND (reference sequence).